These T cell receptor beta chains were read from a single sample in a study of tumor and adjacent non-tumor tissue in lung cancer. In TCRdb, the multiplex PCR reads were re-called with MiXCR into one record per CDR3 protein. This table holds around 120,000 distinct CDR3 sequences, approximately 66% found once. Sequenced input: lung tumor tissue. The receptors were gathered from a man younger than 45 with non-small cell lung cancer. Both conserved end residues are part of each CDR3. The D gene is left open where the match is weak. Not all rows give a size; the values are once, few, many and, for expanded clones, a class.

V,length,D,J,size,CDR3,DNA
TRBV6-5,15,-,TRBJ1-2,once,CASSHSINTNYSYTF,TGTGCCAGCAGTCACTCGATAAATACTAACTATAGCTACACCTTC
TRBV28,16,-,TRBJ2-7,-,CASSLSAVSCSYKQYF,TGTGCCAGCAGTTTATCCGCAGTATCGTGTTCCTACAAGCAGTACTTC
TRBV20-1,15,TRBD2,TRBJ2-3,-,CSTRSDWREMDTQYF,TGCAGTACTAGATCGGACTGGCGGGAGATGGATACACAGTATTTT
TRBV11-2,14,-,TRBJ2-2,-,CASSIGPNTGELFF,TGTGCCAGCAGTATAGGGCCGAACACCGGGGAGCTGTTTTTT
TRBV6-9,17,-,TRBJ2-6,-,CASSYHWAGSGTNALTF,TGTGCCAGCAGTTATCATTGGGCGGGCTCTGGGACCAACGCCCTGACTTTC
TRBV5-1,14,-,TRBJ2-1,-,CANSVGGSSNEQFF,TGCGCCAACTCCGTGGGCGGTTCATCCAATGAGCAGTTCTTC
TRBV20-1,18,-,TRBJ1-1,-,CNAIPIPGQRVVNTEAFF,TGCAATGCTATACCCATCCCGGGACAAAGGGTAGTGAACACTGAAGCTTTCTTT
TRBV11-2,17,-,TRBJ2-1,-,CTSSLDSWAVAYNEQFF,TGTACCAGCAGTTTAGATAGTTGGGCCGTCGCCTACAATGAGCAGTTCTTC
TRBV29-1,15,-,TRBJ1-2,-,CSVDRDTAPFDGYTF,TGCAGCGTGGATCGGGACACCGCCCCGTTTGATGGCTACACCTTC
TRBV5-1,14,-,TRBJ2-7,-,CASSLEVPSYEQYF,TGCGCCAGCAGCTTGGAAGTCCCCTCCTACGAGCAGTACTTC
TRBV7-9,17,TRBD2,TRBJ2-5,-,CACSLDWTSGGVETQYF,TGTGCCTGCAGCTTAGATTGGACTAGTGGGGGAGTGGAGACCCAGTACTTC
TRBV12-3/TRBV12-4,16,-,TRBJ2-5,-,CASSSRDTASQETQYF,TGTGCCAGCAGTTCTCGGGACACAGCAAGCCAAGAGACCCAGTACTTC
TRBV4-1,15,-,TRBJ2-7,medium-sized,CASSPPRVSTYEQYF,TGCGCCAGCAGCCCCCCCCGGGTCTCGACCTACGAGCAGTACTTC
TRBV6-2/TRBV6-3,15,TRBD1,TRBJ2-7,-,CTSSYSGTGEYERYF,TGTACCAGCAGTTACTCAGGGACAGGGGAATACGAGCGGTACTTC
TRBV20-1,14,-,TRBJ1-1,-,CSASQGQGWTEAFF,TGCAGTGCTAGCCAGGGCCAAGGTTGGACTGAAGCTTTTTTT
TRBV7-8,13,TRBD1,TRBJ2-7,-,CVSSLSGGNEQYF,TGTGTCAGCAGCTTATCAGGGGGAAACGAGCAGTACTTC
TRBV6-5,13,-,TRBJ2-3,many,CASSYVVTDTQYF,TGTGCCAGCAGTTACGTCGTAACAGATACGCAGTATTTT
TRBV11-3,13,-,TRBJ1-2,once,CVSSLREVDGYTF,TGTGTCAGCAGCTTAAGGGAGGTGGATGGCTACACCTTC
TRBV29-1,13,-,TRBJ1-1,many,CSVAGGAGAEAFF,TGCAGCGTTGCCGGGGGAGCGGGCGCTGAAGCTTTCTTT
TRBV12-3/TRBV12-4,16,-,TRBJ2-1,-,CASSLLGPESYNEQFF,TGTGCCAGCAGCTTGCTTGGTCCGGAATCCTACAATGAGCAGTTCTTC
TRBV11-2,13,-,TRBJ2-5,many,CASSEGHKETQYF,TGTGCCAGCAGCGAAGGACATAAGGAGACCCAGTACTTC
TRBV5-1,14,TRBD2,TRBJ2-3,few,CASSFGLATDTQYF,TGCGCCAGCAGCTTCGGACTAGCAACAGATACGCAGTATTTT
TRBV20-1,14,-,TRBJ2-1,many,CSASPPGGHNEQFF,TGCAGTGCTAGTCCCCCCGGGGGGCACAATGAGCAGTTCTTC
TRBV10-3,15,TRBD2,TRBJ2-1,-,CAISGIAGDYDEQFF,TGTGCCATCAGTGGCATAGCGGGGGACTACGATGAGCAGTTCTTC
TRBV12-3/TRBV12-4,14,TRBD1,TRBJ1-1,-,CASSLQGLGTEAFF,TGTGCCAGCAGCCTACAGGGGCTGGGAACTGAAGCTTTCTTT
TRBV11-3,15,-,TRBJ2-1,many,CASSLGQSSYNEQFF,TGTGCCAGCAGCTTAGGGCAGAGCTCCTACAATGAGCAGTTCTTC
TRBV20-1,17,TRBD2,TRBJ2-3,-,CGARDGTSGRKTDTQYF,TGCGGTGCTAGAGATGGGACTAGCGGGAGAAAGACAGATACGCAGTATTTT
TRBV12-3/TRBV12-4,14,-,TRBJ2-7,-,CASSLRLPPYDQNF,TGTGCCAGCAGTTTGAGGCTGCCCCCCTACGATCAGAACTTC
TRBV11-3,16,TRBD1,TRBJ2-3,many,CASNRQGGTVTDTQYF,TGTGCCAGCAACCGACAGGGGGGGACGGTGACGGATACGCAGTATTTT
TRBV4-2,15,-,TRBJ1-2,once,CANGQEVAGQYDYTF,TGTGCCAACGGCCAGGAAGTGGCAGGGCAATACGACTACACCTTC
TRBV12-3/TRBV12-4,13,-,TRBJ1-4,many,CASRGPGEEKLFF,TGTGCCAGCAGAGGACCGGGAGAAGAAAAACTGTTTTTT
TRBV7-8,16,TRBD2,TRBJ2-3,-,CANKPRTSGIPDAQYF,TGTGCCAACAAGCCCAGGACTAGCGGCATTCCAGATGCGCAGTATTTT